This T cell receptor beta chain originates from a study of blood T cell repertoires in COVID-19. Germline V gene lookup returns CDR1 KGHDR and CDR2 SFDVKD. This CDR3 comprises 16 residues. The V and J ends lost 3 bases and 10 bases, in that order; junction bases with no gene match: 7. This table comes from immunoSEQ multiplex PCR, and its TCRdb copy is limited to in-frame clones, with some not included. The data show fewer than 200,000 clones, approximately 84% seen once. The genes are TRBV24-1 and TRBJ2-3; 15 positions agree with TRBD2. The sequence derives from a woman in her thirties or forties with acute COVID-19. Sequencing was carried out using PBMCs or T cells enriched from blood (not recorded which). CDR3 sequence: CATSDRTSGRATSQYF. The DNA of the CDR3 is TGTGCCACCAGTGATCGGACTAGCGGGAGGGCCACGTCGCAGTATTTT.